What follows describes a single T cell receptor (beta chain). The data originate from a study of CD8+ T cells in alopecia areata. Following RNA extraction, reverse transcription yielded cDNA that acted as the sequencing template. Generated by immunoSEQ multiplex PCR, the TCRdb table keeps only in-frame clones and is missing some. The sample includes a few hundred thousand clones, around three fifths of them seen just once. CDR3 length: 16 residues. Germline V gene sequence: CDR1 GTSNPN, CDR2 SVGIG (reference sequence). Trimming left V 0 bases short and J 1 base short, with 13 bases between. The sample's treatment: oral pan-JAK inhibitor, 5-10 mg twice daily. Punch biopsies of lesional scalp, plus peripheral blood, were taken from alopecia areata patients. PBMCs served as the source from which CD4+ and CD8+ T cells were sorted.

The sequenced sample was CD4+ T cells sorted from blood, obtained at week 4, from a patient treated with tofacitinib. This TCR came from a human donor with alopecia areata. The chain employs TRBV30 and TRBJ1-3; no firm D call. The CDR3 nucleotides read TGTGCCTGGAGTGTATCGTTTCGGGGATCTGGAAACACCATATATTTT. This gives the protein CAWSVSFRGSGNTIYF.